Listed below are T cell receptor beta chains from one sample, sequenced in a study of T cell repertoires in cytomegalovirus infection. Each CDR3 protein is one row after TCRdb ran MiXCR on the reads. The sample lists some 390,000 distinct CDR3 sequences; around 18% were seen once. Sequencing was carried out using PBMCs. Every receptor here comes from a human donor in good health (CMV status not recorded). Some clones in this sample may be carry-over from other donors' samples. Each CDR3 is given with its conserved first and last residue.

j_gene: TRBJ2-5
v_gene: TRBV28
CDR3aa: CASSSAVGGETQYF

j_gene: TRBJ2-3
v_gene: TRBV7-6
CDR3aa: CASGMRGVGTDTQYF

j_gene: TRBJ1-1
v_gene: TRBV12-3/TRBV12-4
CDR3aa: CASRTGDRLSEAFF

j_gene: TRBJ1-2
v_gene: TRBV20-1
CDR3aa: CSGTTRRSDYGYTF

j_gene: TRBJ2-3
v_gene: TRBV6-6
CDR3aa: CASSLLLGLFTDTQYF

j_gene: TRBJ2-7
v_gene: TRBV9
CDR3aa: CASSVGPSGIALYEQYF

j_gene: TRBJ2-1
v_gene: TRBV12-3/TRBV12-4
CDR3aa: CASSPAAEQFF

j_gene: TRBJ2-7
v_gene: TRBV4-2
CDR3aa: CASSQVLGQGISYEQYF

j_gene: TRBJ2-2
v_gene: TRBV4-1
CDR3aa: CASRKAGVSTGELFF

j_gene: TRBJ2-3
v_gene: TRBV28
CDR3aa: CASTLWAGGSTDTQYF

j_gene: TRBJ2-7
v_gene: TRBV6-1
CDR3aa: CASSYWDRAEQYF

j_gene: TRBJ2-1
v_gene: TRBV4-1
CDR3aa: CASSQAGGPSYNEQFF

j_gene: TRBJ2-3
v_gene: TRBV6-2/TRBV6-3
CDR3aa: CASSYGTTGRDTQYF

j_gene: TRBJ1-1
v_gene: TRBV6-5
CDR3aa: CASSFRGGAEAFF

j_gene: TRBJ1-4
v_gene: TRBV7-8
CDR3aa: CASSLYAATNEKLFF

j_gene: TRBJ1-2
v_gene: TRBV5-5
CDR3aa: CASSLDVNNYGYTF

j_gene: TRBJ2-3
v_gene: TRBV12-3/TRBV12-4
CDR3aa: CASSPSRGGSTDTQYF

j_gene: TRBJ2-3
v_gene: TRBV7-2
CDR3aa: CASSSMTSGRAWGTQYF

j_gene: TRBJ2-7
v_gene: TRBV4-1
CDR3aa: CASSPGQGALWYEQYF

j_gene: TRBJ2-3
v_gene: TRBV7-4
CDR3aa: CASSPSGGGAPSDTQYF

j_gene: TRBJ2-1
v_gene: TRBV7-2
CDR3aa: CASSSSSYRVYNEQFF

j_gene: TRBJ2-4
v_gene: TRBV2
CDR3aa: CASSEEADIQYF

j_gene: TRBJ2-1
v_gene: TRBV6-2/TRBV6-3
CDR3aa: CASSPYSGLEQFF

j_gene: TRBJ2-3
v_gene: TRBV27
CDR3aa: CASSRGLGTWIDTQYF

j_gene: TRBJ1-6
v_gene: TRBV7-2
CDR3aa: CASSLAISYNSPLHF

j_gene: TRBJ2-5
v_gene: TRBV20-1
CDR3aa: CSARFAREGLETQYF

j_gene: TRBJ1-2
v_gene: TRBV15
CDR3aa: CATSRGALRNYTF